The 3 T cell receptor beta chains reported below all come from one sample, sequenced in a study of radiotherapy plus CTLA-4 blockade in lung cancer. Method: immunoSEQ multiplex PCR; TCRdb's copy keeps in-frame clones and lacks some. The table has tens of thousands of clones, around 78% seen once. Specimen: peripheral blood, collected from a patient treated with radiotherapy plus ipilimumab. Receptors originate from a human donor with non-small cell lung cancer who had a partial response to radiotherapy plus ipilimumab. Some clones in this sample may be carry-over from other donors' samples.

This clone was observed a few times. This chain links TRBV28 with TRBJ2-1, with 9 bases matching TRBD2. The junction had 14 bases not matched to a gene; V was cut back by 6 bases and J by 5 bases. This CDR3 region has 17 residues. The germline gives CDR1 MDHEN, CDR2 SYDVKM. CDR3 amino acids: CASSAQGPSGDDNEQFF. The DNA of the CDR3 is TGTGCCAGCAGCGCTCAAGGCCCTAGCGGGGACGACAATGAGCAGTTCTTC. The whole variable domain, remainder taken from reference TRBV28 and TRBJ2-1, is DVKVTQSSRYLVKRTGEKVFLECVQDMDHENMFWYRQDPGLGLRLIYFSYDVKMKEKGDIPEGYSVSREKKERFSLILESASTNQTSMYLCASSAQGPSGDDNEQFFGPGTRLTVL.

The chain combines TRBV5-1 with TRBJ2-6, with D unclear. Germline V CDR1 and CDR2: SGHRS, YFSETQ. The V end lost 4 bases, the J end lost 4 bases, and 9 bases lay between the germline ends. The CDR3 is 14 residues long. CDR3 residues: CASSAQTGANVLTF. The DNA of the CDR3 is TGCGCCAGCAGCGCGCAAACCGGGGCCAACGTCCTGACTTTC.

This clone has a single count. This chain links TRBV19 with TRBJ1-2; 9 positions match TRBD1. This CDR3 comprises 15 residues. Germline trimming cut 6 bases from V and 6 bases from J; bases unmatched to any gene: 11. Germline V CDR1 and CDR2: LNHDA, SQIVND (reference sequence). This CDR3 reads CASRALQGADHGYTF. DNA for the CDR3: TGTGCCAGTAGGGCTCTACAGGGGGCGGACCATGGCTACACCTTC. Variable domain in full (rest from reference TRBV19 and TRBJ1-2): DGGITQSPKYLFRKEGQNVTLSCEQNLNHDAMYWYRQDPGQGLRLIYYSQIVNDFQKGDIAEGYSVSREKKESFPLTVTSAQKNPTAFYLCASRALQGADHGYTFGSGTRLTVV.